A single TCR beta chain is shown here with its context. This table comes from immunoSEQ multiplex PCR, and its TCRdb copy is limited to in-frame clones, with some not included. Here the sample spans around 270,000 clones, 87% being singletons. The sample originates from a study of Ad26.COV2.S vaccination and SARS-CoV-2 variants. As for treatment: some 20 received Ad26.COV2.S at low or high dose, single or two shots; about 5 received placebo; per-sample allocation not given. Day 63 after the first vaccine or placebo injection was the time point for sampling. Germline V gene data show CDR1 as SGHAT and CDR2 as FQNNGV. This CDR3 has 17 amino acids. V was clipped by 6 bases and J by 3 bases; unmatched bases: 8.

The V and J genes are TRBV11-2 and TRBJ2-3; 14 bases are a match to TRBD2. The TCR sequence derives from a person between 18 and 65 years old who received the Ad26.COV2.S COVID-19 vaccine or a placebo. Sequenced here: peripheral blood, sampled in a trial of Ad26.COV2.S vaccine versus placebo. The CDR3 is CASSSEGLAGVTDTQYF. CDR3 coding DNA: TGTGCCAGCAGTTCAGAGGGACTAGCGGGAGTTACAGATACGCAGTATTTT.